This paragraph covers one TCR beta chain sequence. This clone has only a few counts. Its antigen is not yet known. No much larger clone exists at a distance of one base, and base qualities are not known. V is cut back by 2 bases and J by 4 bases, with 8 bases in the junction unmatched. Spanning cysteine to phenylalanine, the CDR3 consists of 17 amino acids. Only the CDR3 part of the read is kept: 51 bases, read in frame from the first base. According to the germline V gene, CDR1 reads LGHNA and CDR2 reads YSLEER. TCRbeta CDR3 regions were amplified from genomic DNA by means of the immunoSEQ Assay, a bias-controlled multiplex PCR. The authors' analysis ran thus. The number of nucleated cells in each sample was estimated from the amplification of reference gene primers within the assay. Sequence reads were collapsed and filtered to measure the absolute abundance of every unique TCRbeta CDR3 rearrangement. For each sample, productive Simpson clonality was calculated by taking the square root of Simpson's diversity index across productive rearrangements. In TCRdb, the immuneACCESS table is reduced to in-frame sequences with V and J assigned. These tables do not hold every clone; where another copy was compared, an unresolved V gene accounts for under half, and the others remain unexplained. V and J calls and clone size are those listed in that table; D and trimming were worked out from the DNA. The sample table shows about 50,000 clones, and approximately 88% are seen once. The ten biggest clones cover over 15% of the sample.

These data are taken from a study of blood T cell repertoires in COVID-19 (dated by TCRdb to the early 2020s). Broadly, across the study: The collaborator samples originated in the United States, Italy and Spain and spanned the acute and convalescent phases of COVID-19. The repertoires were made available in a free public database intended to serve as a resource for research on the immune response to SARS-CoV-2. The material from the prospective study consisted of cDNA or gDNA derived from T cells, B-cell-depleted T cells, or PBMCs. The samples were drawn from two sources: the first 160 participants of the ongoing ImmuneRACE study, and 1,200 or so subjects contributed by 6 global collaborators. Deeply sampled blood TCRbeta repertoires from subjects exposed to, actively infected with, or recovered from COVID-19 were included in the dataset. HLA class I and class II types, where available, came from metadata supplied by the sample provider rather than from assay-based typing. Sample metadata almost always included a de-identified subject ID, COVID-19 status, age in years and sex. Overall results and qualifications from the work: The quantity of clinical and demographic metadata differed by source and by participant and was supplied without curation.

The collaborating institutions used their own protocols to collect whole blood in K2EDTA tubes. For TCRbeta analysis, collaborators shipped samples in one of three forms: frozen whole blood, isolated PBMCs, or DNA extracted from either of those sample types. Sequencing was performed on peripheral blood. The source is a man in his 70s with active COVID-19. The rearrangement joined TRBV4-3 to TRBJ2-7; 13 nucleotides in the junction match TRBD2. The CDR3: CASSQSPGTSGTYEQYF. The nucleotide sequence reads TGCGCCAGCAGCCAAAGCCCCGGGACTAGCGGGACATACGAGCAGTACTTC.